This TCR beta chain was profiled in a study of cytomegalovirus exposure and HLA in healthy donors. The PCR employed 60 Vbeta primers together with 13 Jbeta primers. Libraries were prepared by immunoSEQ multiplex PCR; TCRdb keeps only in-frame clonotypes and omits some of them. The table records about 160,000 clones, approximately 78% of them present only once. CDR1 DFQATT and CDR2 SNEGSKA come from the germline V gene (reference sequence). The CDR3 runs 11 residues. Trimming at V came to 6 bases and at J to 9 bases, leaving 7 bases not matched to a gene. This TCR came from a male donor in good health and CMV-seronegative. The V call is TRBV20-1, the J call TRBJ2-5; 7 bases map to TRBD2. Sequencing was performed on PBMCs. The CDR3 spells CSAEAGEAQYF. The CDR3 DNA follows: TGCAGTGCCGAGGCGGGGGAGGCCCAGTACTTC.